This record covers a single T cell receptor (beta chain). Its matching antigen is unknown. The V gene end was trimmed by 2 bases and the J gene end by 1 base; junction bases not matched to a gene: 7. CDR1 and CDR2 (germline): KGHSH, LQKENI. The CDR3 consists of 17 residues. Produced via immunoSEQ multiplex PCR; TCRdb's table is partial and in-frame only. The sample contains some 180,000 clones, around nine tenths of which appear only once. This specimen comes from a study of T cell responses to AZD1222 COVID-19 vaccine. Whole-study results and caveats: Repertoire collection took place solely once the T cell response had peaked. Along spike, vaccine-associated CD4 TCRs were found throughout, with dominance at 160-218 and 743-854.

The origin of this receptor is an adult who received the AZD1222 COVID-19 vaccine. This specimen consisted of peripheral blood, obtained 28 days after the second AZD1222 dose. J is TRBJ1-2 and V is TRBV18; 10 positions match TRBD1. Here the CDR3 DNA reads TGTGCCAGCTCACCAATGGGACAGGGGTTGGTTAACTATGGCTACACCTTC. Protein: CASSPMGQGLVNYGYTF. The entire variable domain, with the rest obtained from reference TRBV18 and TRBJ1-2, is as follows: NAGVMQNPRHLVRRRGQEARLRCSPMKGHSHVYWYRQLPEEGLKFMVYLQKENIIDESGMPKERFSAEFPKEGPSILRIQQVVRGDSAAYFCASSPMGQGLVNYGYTFGSGTRLTVV.